This T cell receptor beta chain appears in the sequencing data of a study of PD-L1 blockade in urothelial cancer (dated by TCRdb to about 2017). Turning to the overall study: Therapy was started at some point between 2014 and 2016 for all patients, and atezolizumab 1,200 mg was administered intravenously every 3 weeks. Blood samples gave median yields of approximately 130,000 T cells and tens of thousands of unique TCRs, along with a median clonality of 0.080. Durable clinical benefit was achieved by nine patients and was not achieved by 20 patients. Durable clinical benefit was defined as a progression-free survival longer than 6 months, and TCR features were additionally tested against progression-free survival and overall survival. Pretreatment tumor samples and matched peripheral blood, collected serially before and after atezolizumab treatment, underwent TCR sequencing. About 90% of the roughly 29 patients were identified as males with urothelial cancer of bladder origin, and a prior smoking history was reported by 18 of 29 patients. Pretreatment blood TCR-seq was available for about 30 patients, at least one posttreatment blood collection was obtained for about 25 patients, and tumor TCR-seq was available for about 25 patients. Patients had an ECOG performance status of 0 or 1 and had received between 0 and 3 prior chemotherapy regimens. Blood samples were analyzed 3 weeks after the start of treatment (second dose) and 6 weeks after the start of treatment. The study, an exploratory multi-omic analysis, examined somatic, immune and clinical correlates of response to PD-L1 blockade with atezolizumab in urothelial cancer. In the same patients, whole exome sequencing and RNA sequencing of pretreatment tumors were performed in addition to TCR sequencing. The full study reports these points: Small sample size (n ≈ 29) and many exploratory analyses mean the results are intended to be hypothesis-generating. A pretreatment peripheral blood TCR clonality below the median was linked to improved progression-free and overall survival. At 3 weeks after the start of treatment, tumor-associated TCR clones in peripheral blood had expanded more in patients with durable benefit (n of about 20, p = 0.022).

On this clone itself: This receptor's antigen is unknown. Per-base quality was not reported, and no clone a single base away is much larger than it.

From its cysteine to its phenylalanine, the CDR3 spans 15 amino acids. The read is trimmed to its CDR3 DNA, 45 bases read in frame from base 1. From V the trimming removes 5 bases and from J it removes 3 bases, while the gene matches leave 7 bases of the junction unaccounted for. CDR1 SGHNT and CDR2 YYREEE were looked up in the germline V gene (reference sequence). Synthetic TCR analog templates were spiked into each PCR so that absolute template abundance could be estimated from read counts. TCRbeta CDR3 regions were amplified from genomic DNA with bias-controlled V and J gene primers using the immunoSEQ assay. Sequencing of rearranged TCRbeta segments was performed at approximately 20X coverage. In the source study's methods: Sequencing errors were corrected by clustering and CDR3s were annotated against IMGT to assign V, D and J genes. Downstream analyses used only productive TCRbeta rearrangements, leaving out any out-of-frame or stop-codon sequences. Clonality was calculated as one minus the Shannon entropy normalized by the log of the number of unique productive sequences. Clones differing between time points or between blood and tumor were identified by Fisher's exact test with Benjamini-Hochberg correction at adjusted p below 0.01. In its TCRdb copy, this immuneACCESS table keeps in-frame sequences only and misses some clones. Where compared with another copy, unresolved V genes explain less than half of these, and the others have no known cause. D and trimming come from the DNA, and the V and J calls and clone size come from that table. This sample has some 89,000 clones in its table, and 85% of those were observed once. The ten largest clones capture approximately 14% of the sample.

According to the study, the label for this sample's time point signals: pretreatment peripheral blood. A total of under 35 patients with locally advanced or metastatic urothelial carcinoma, treated at Memorial Sloan Kettering on a trial protocol, made up the cohort. Peripheral blood mononuclear cells were collected from each patient pretreatment and during treatment, giving between 1 and 8 total time points per patient. The Qiagen DNeasy Blood extraction kit was used to purify genomic DNA from total PBMCs and tumor samples. PBMCs were collected pretreatment and during treatment, and were isolated and stored as previously described.

Sequencing used PBMCs, obtained around atezolizumab (anti-PD-L1) treatment. The receptor's source is a man between 60 and 70 years old with urothelial cancer. The rearranged chain carries TRBV5-4 and TRBJ2-1, with 8 bases matching TRBD2. The DNA sequence reads TGTGCCAGCAGGAGAAGGGCGGGAGGCTACAATGAGCAGTTCTTC. It specifies CASRRRAGGYNEQFF. Outside the CDR3, residues come from the reference TRBV5-4 and TRBJ2-1 proteins, so the full variable domain is: ETGVTQSPTHLIKTRGQQVTLRCSSQSGHNTVSWYQQALGQGPQFIFQYYREEENGRGNFPPRFSGLQFPNYSSELNVNALELDDSALYLCASRRRAGGYNEQFFGPGTRLTVL.